This T cell receptor beta chain was recorded in a study of cytomegalovirus exposure and HLA in healthy donors. Study-wide results and limits: Among TCR sequences, most were rare, though some public TCRs appeared in many donors. For cytomegalovirus status, the classifier reportedly gave diagnoses with high specificity and sensitivity. Clusters of TCRs from the first cohort tended to co-occur in the 100 to 150 validation repertoires (as a later analysis found).

Turning to this clone: Its antigen is undetermined.

Sequencing used immunoSEQ multiplex PCR; TCRdb keeps in-frame clones, though not all of them. The sample lists around 54,000 clones, roughly 89% occurring once. V dropped 5 bases and J dropped 2; count of bases not matched to a gene: 10. Germline lookup yields CDR1 SEHNR and CDR2 FQNEAQ (reference sequence). The CDR3 has 19 residues. The sample was PBMCs. The receptor's source is a woman between 18 and 29 years old in good health and CMV-seropositive. The chain employs TRBV7-9 and TRBJ2-1; 15 nucleotides align to TRBD2. CDR3 in amino acids: CASSLPPGLAGGPYNEQFF. The CDR3 DNA follows: TGTGCCAGCAGCCTCCCCCCGGGACTAGCGGGGGGCCCCTACAATGAGCAGTTCTTC.